A single T cell receptor beta chain is shown here with its context. What it binds is not known. With 60 Vbeta and 13 Jbeta primers, the PCR was carried out. The data were produced by immunoSEQ multiplex PCR, yet TCRdb's version contains in-frame clones alone and is incomplete. The sample includes 100,000 or so clones, about three quarters of them seen just once. The CDR3 sequence is 11 residues long. The germline CDR1 and CDR2 sequences are ENHRY and SYGVKD. V lost 10 bases and J lost 8, with 13 bases in between. The data were obtained in a study of cytomegalovirus exposure and HLA in healthy donors. Study-wide results and caveats: Association of a missense DCLRE1C variant with TCR beta V- and J-gene trimming was reported in a later analysis. In the analysis, some V segments, TRBV6-2 and TRBV6-3 included, were excluded as indistinguishable.

The receptor comes from a woman between 40 and 55 years old in good health and CMV-seropositive. The V call is TRBV10-3, the J call TRBJ2-3; the D gene is possibly TRBD2 (6 bases). The sample comprised PBMCs. The CDR3: CATRREATQYF. The CDR3 DNA follows: TGTGCCACCCGCAGGGAGGCTACGCAGTATTTT.